The clone carrying this TCR beta chain turned up a few times. CDR1 is SGHNT, CDR2 YYREEE, per germline (reference sequence). This CDR3 comprises 14 residues. Trimming took off 0 bases at V and 7 bases at J, with 11 bases between the two ends. The data belong to a study of T cells after yellow fever vaccination. TCRdb re-derived calls from the 5' RACE reads in MiXCR, one entry per CDR3 protein. The data contain 100,000 to 150,000 distinct CDR3 sequences, over 8% of them singletons. The rearrangement uses TRBV5-4 and TRBJ2-1; D unresolved. This TCR was recovered from a man aged 18 to 30 who received the YFV17D yellow fever vaccine. The sample in question was CD8+ T cells sorted from PBMCs, obtained on the day of the yellow fever booster vaccination. For the CDR3, the DNA is TGTGCCAGCAGCTTGGTCTCAGCCCGTAATGAGCAGTTCTTC. This codes for CASSLVSARNEQFF.